The sequence of this TCR beta chain was determined in a study of blood T cell repertoires in COVID-19. Methods used by the authors: Amplified reference gene primers provided the basis for estimating nucleated cell counts. Profiled with immunoSEQ multiplex PCR; TCRdb holds only in-frame clones, not every one. V and J calls and clone size come straight from that table; D and trimming were deduced from the DNA. In the table there are roughly 220,000 clones, around 83% of which are singletons. This CDR3 is 15 amino acids long. Trimming pared 3 bases from V and 1 base from J, leaving 12 bases between. Germline assignment: CDR1 LGHDT and CDR2 YNNKEL (reference sequence). Enrolled through a virtual design, the participants were between roughly 18 and 100 years of age and came from some 25 US areas. Researchers sorted participants into cohorts using their self-reported clinical history.

Sequencing was performed on PBMCs or T cells enriched from blood (not recorded which). The receptor comes from a woman aged 40 to 50 with acute COVID-19. The J gene is TRBJ1-1, the V gene TRBV3-1 (or the pseudogene TRBV3-2); D is unresolved. CDR3 protein: CASSQFGVGNTEAFF. For the CDR3, the DNA is TGTGCCAGCAGCCAGTTCGGGGTCGGGAACACTGAAGCTTTCTTT.